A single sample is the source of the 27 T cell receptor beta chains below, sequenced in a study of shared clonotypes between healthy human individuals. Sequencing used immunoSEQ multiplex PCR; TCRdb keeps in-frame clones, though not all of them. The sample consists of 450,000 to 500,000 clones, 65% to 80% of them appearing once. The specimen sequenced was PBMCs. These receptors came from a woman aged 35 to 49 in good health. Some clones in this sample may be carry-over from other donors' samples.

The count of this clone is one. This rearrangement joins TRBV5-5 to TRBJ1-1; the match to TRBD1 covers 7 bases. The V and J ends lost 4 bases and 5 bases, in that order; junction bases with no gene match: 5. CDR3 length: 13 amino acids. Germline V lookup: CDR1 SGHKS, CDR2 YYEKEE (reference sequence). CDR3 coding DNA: TGTGCCAGCAGCCCACAGGGGTGGACTGAAGCTTTCTTT. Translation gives CASSPQGWTEAFF.

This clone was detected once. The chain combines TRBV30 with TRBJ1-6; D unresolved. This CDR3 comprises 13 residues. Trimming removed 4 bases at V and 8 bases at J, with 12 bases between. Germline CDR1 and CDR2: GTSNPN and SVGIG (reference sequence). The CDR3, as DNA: TGTGCCTGGAACGTACAGAGGGATTCACCCCTCCACTTT. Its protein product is CAWNVQRDSPLHF.

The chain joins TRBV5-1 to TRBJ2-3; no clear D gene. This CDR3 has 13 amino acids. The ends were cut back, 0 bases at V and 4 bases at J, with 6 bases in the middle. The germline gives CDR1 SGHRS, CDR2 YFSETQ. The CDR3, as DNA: TGCGCCAGCAGCTTGGGGGAACCAGATACGCAGTATTTT. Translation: CASSLGEPDTQYF.

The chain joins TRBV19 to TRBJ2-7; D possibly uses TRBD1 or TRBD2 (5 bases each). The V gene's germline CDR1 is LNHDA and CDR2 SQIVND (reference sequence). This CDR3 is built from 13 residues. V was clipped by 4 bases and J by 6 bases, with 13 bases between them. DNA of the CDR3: TGTGCCAGTAGTACAGGGCCCGAGGGCGAGCAGTACTTC. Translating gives CASSTGPEGEQYF.

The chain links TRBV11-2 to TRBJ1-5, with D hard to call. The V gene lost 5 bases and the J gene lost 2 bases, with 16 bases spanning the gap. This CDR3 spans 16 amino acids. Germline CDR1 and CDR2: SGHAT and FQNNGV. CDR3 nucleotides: TGTGCCAGCAGCCAGAATCCGGCGGTCGGCAATCAGCCCCAGCATTTT. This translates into CASSQNPAVGNQPQHF.

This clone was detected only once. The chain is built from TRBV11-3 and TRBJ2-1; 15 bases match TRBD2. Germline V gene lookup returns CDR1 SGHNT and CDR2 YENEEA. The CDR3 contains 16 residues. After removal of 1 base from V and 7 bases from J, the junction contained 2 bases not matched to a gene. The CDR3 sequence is CASSLGTSGRVNEQFF. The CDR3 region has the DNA TGTGCCAGCAGCTTAGGGACTAGCGGGAGGGTAAATGAGCAGTTCTTC.

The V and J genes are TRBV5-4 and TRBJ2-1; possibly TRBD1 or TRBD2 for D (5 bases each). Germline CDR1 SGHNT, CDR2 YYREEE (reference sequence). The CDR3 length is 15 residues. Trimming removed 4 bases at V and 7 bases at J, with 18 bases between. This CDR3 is CASSRAGTERNEQFF. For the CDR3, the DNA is TGTGCCAGCAGCAGAGCCGGGACGGAGAGGAATGAGCAGTTCTTC.

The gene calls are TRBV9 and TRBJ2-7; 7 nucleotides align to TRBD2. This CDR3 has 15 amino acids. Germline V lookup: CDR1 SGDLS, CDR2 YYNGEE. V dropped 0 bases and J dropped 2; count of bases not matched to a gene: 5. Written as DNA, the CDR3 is TGTGCCAGCAGCGTAGGAGCGGGACTTCCCTACGAGCAGTACTTC. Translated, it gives CASSVGAGLPYEQYF.

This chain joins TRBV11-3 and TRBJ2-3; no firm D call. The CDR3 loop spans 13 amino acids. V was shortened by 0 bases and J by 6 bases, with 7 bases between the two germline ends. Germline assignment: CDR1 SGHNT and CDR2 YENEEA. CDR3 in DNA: TGTGCCAGCAGCTTAGATAACGGGGATACGCAGTATTTT. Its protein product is CASSLDNGDTQYF.

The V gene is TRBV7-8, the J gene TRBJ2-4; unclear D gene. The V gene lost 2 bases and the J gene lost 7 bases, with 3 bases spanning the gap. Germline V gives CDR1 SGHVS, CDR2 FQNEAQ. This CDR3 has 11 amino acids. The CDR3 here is CASSLSNIQYF. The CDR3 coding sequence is TGTGCCAGCAGCTTATCCAACATTCAGTACTTC. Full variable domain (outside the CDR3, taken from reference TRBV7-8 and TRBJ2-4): GAGVSQSPRYKVAKRGQDVALRCDPISGHVSLFWYQQALGQGPEFLTYFQNEAQLDKSGLPSDRFFAERPEGSVSTLKIQRTQQEDSAVYLCASSLSNIQYFGAGTRLSVL.

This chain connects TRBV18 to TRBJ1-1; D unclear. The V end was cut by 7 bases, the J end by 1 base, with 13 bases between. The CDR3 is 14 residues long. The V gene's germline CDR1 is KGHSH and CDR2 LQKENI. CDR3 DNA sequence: TGTGCCAGCTTACCCGGATGGGGGAACACTGAAGCTTTCTTT. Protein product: CASLPGWGNTEAFF.

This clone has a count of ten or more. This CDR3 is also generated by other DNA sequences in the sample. The CDR3 sequence is CASSLLAGVVNEQFF. CDR3 in DNA: TGTGCCAGCAGCTTACTAGCGGGAGTAGTAAATGAGCAGTTCTTC. The gene calls are TRBV5-6 and TRBJ2-1, with 11 bases lining up with TRBD2. CDR3 length: 15 residues. Trimming at V came to 2 bases and at J to 7 bases, leaving 5 bases not matched to a gene. CDR1 SGHDT and CDR2 YYEEEE come from the germline V gene.

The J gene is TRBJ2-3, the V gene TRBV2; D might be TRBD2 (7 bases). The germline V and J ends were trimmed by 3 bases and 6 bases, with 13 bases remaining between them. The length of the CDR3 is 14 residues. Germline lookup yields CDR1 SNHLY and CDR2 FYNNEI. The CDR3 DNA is TGTGCCAGCAGTGACGGGGGGCTGATGGATACGCAGTATTTT. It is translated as CASSDGGLMDTQYF. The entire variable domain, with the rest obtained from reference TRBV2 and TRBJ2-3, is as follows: EPEVTQTPSHQVTQMGQEVILRCVPISNHLYFYWYRQILGQKVEFLVSFYNNEISEKSEIFDDQFSVERPDGSNFTLKIRSTKLEDSAMYFCASSDGGLMDTQYFGPGTRLTVL.

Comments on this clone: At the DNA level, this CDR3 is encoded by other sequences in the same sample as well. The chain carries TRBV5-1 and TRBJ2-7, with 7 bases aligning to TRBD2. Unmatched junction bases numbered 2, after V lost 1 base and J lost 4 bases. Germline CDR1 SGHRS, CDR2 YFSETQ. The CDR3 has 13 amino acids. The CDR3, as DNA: TGCGCCAGCAGCTTGCGGGGAGGGTACGAGCAGTACTTC. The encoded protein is CASSLRGGYEQYF.

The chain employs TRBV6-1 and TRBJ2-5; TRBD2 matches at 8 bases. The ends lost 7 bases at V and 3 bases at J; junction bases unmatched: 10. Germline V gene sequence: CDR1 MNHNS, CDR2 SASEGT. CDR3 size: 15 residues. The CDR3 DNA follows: TGTGCCAGCACCCGGAGGACTAGCCTAAAAGAGACCCAGTACTTC. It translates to CASTRRTSLKETQYF.

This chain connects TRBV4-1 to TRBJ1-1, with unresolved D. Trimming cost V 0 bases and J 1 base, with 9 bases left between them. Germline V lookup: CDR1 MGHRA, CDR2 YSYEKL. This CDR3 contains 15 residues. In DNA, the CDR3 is TGCGCCAGCAGCCAAGAACCTACGGGGAACACTGAAGCTTTCTTT. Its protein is CASSQEPTGNTEAFF.

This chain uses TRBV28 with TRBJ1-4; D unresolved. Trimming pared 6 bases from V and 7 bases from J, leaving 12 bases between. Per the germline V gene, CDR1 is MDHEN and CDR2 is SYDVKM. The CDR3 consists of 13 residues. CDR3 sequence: CASSSIPSEKLFF. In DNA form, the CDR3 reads TGTGCCAGCAGCTCGATTCCGAGTGAAAAACTGTTTTTT.

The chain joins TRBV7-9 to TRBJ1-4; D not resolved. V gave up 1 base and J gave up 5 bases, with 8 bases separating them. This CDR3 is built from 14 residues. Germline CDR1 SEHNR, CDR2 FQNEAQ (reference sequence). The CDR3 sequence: CASSLEDGNEKLFF. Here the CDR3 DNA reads TGTGCCAGCAGCTTAGAGGACGGGAATGAAAAACTGTTTTTT.

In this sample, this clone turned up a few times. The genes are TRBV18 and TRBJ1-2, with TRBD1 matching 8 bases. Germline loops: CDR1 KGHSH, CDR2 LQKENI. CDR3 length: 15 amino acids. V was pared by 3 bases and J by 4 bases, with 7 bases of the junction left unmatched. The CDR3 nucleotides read TGTGCCAGCTCACCCGGACAGGGCCCCCTCTATGGCTACACCTTC. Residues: CASSPGQGPLYGYTF.

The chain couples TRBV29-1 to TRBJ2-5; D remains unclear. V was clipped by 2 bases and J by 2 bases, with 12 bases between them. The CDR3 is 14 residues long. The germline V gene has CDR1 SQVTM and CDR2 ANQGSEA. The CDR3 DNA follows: TGCAGCGTTGAACCGGCAGAAAAACAAGAGACCCAGTACTTC. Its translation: CSVEPAEKQETQYF.

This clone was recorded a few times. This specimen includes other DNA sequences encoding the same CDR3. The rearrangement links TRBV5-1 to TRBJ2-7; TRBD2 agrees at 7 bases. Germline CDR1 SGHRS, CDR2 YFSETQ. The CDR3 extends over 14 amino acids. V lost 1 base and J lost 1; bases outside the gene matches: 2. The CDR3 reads CASSLSSGSYEQYF. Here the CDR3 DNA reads TGCGCCAGCAGCTTGTCTAGCGGATCCTACGAGCAGTACTTC.

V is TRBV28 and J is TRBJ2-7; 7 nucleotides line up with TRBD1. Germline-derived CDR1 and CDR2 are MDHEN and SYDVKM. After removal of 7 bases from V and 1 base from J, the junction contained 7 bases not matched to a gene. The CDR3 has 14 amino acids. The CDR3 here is CASTVTGSSYEQYF. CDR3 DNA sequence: TGTGCCAGCACCGTGACAGGGTCGTCCTACGAGCAGTACTTC.

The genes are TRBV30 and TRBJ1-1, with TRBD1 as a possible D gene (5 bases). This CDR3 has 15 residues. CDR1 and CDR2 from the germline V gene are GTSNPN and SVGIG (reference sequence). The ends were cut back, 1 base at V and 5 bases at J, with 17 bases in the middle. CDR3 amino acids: CAWSGGYRGETEAFF. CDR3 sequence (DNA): TGTGCCTGGAGTGGGGGGTACCGAGGGGAGACTGAAGCTTTCTTT.

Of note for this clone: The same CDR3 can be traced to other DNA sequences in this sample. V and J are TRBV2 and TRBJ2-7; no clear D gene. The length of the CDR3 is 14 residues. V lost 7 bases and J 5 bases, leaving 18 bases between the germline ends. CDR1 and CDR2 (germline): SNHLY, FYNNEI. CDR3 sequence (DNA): TGTGCCAGCAATACACCCCCGGCGGCCCACGAGCAGTACTTC. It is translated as CASNTPPAAHEQYF.

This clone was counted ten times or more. CDR3 in amino acids: CAISGGSVTQPQHF. In DNA form, the CDR3 reads TGTGCCATCAGTGGTGGGTCCGTAACTCAGCCCCAGCATTTT. The rearrangement joins TRBV10-3 to TRBJ1-5; no reliable D call. This CDR3 contains 14 residues. Germline CDR1 and CDR2: ENHRY and SYGVKD. V was pared by 4 bases and J by 6 bases, with 13 bases between.

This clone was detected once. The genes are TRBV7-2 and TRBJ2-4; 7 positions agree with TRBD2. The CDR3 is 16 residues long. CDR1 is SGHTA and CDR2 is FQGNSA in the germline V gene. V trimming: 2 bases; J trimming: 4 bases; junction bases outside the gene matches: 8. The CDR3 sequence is CASSLFRLAEKNIQYF. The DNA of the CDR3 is TGTGCCAGCAGCTTATTTCGGCTAGCGGAGAAAAACATTCAGTACTTC. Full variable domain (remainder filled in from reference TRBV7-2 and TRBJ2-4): GAGVSQSPSNKVTEKGKDVELRCDPISGHTALYWYRQSLGQGLEFLIYFQGNSAPDKSGLPSDRFSAERTGGSVSTLTIQRTQQEDSAVYLCASSLFRLAEKNIQYFGAGTRLSVL.

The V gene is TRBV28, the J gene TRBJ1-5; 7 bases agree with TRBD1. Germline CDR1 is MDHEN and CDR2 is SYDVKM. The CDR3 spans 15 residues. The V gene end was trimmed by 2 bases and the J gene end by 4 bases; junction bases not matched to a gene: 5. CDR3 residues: CASSLGTARNQPQHF. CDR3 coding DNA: TGTGCCAGCAGTTTAGGGACAGCCCGTAATCAGCCCCAGCATTTT. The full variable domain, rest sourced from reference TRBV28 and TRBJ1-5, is DVKVTQSSRYLVKRTGEKVFLECVQDMDHENMFWYRQDPGLGLRLIYFSYDVKMKEKGDIPEGYSVSREKKERFSLILESASTNQTSMYLCASSLGTARNQPQHFGDGTRLSIL.